This is a list of T cell receptor beta chains from one sample in a study of beta chain features in type 1 diabetes. Using immunoSEQ multiplex PCR, the repertoire was profiled, and TCRdb retains in-frame clones only, with some absent. The profile shows under 550,000 clones, roughly 10% of them singletons. Sample: naive CD4+ T cells from blood. Receptors originate from a young woman in good health. Both conserved end residues are part of each CDR3. The order of the fields is CDR3 length, V gene, J gene, D gene, clone size, CDR3 protein, CDR3 DNA. A D gene is named only where the DNA matches it firmly. Part of the rows lack a size; the others show once, few, many or a class for expanded clones.

CDR3 length: 15
V gene: TRBV7-2
J gene: TRBJ2-1
D gene: TRBD2
clone size: NA
CDR3 protein: CASSLGTSGNNEQFF
CDR3 DNA: TGTGCCAGCAGCTTAGGGACTAGCGGAAACAATGAGCAGTTCTTC

CDR3 length: 15
V gene: TRBV18
J gene: TRBJ2-7
D gene: TRBD2
clone size: NA
CDR3 protein: CASSPRLAGGYEQYF
CDR3 DNA: TGTGCCAGCTCACCACGGCTAGCGGGAGGCTACGAGCAGTACTTC

CDR3 length: 12
V gene: TRBV7-9
J gene: TRBJ2-1
D gene: NA
clone size: NA
CDR3 protein: CASSARRGKQFF
CDR3 DNA: TGTGCCAGCAGCGCCAGGCGCGGGAAGCAGTTCTTC

CDR3 length: 16
V gene: TRBV9
J gene: TRBJ2-7
D gene: TRBD2
clone size: NA
CDR3 protein: CASSPGTSRSSYEQYF
CDR3 DNA: TGTGCCAGCAGCCCGGGGACTAGCCGTAGCTCCTACGAGCAGTACTTC

CDR3 length: 14
V gene: TRBV7-3
J gene: TRBJ2-6
D gene: NA
clone size: NA
CDR3 protein: CASSTGQYANVLTF
CDR3 DNA: TGTGCCAGCAGCACAGGGCAATATGCCAACGTCCTGACTTTC

CDR3 length: 17
V gene: TRBV5-1
J gene: TRBJ1-1
D gene: NA
clone size: NA
CDR3 protein: CASSLDSSDIMNTEAFF
CDR3 DNA: TGCGCCAGCAGCTTGGACAGCTCGGATATTATGAACACTGAAGCTTTCTTT

CDR3 length: 15
V gene: TRBV4-1
J gene: TRBJ2-4
D gene: NA
clone size: few
CDR3 protein: CASSHLGLAKNIQYF
CDR3 DNA: TGCGCCAGCAGCCATCTTGGACTAGCCAAAAACATTCAGTACTTC

CDR3 length: 14
V gene: TRBV29-1
J gene: TRBJ2-3
D gene: TRBD1
clone size: few
CDR3 protein: CSASRGTGTDTQYF
CDR3 DNA: TGCAGCGCGTCGCGGGGGACAGGGACAGATACGCAGTATTTT

CDR3 length: 14
V gene: TRBV9
J gene: TRBJ2-7
D gene: NA
clone size: few
CDR3 protein: CASSPRAQSYEQYF
CDR3 DNA: TGTGCCAGCAGCCCCCGAGCGCAGAGCTACGAGCAGTACTTC

CDR3 length: 15
V gene: TRBV18
J gene: TRBJ2-7
D gene: TRBD2
clone size: NA
CDR3 protein: CASSELAGGKYEQYF
CDR3 DNA: TGTGCCAGCTCAGAACTAGCGGGAGGCAAGTACGAGCAGTACTTC

CDR3 length: 16
V gene: TRBV9
J gene: TRBJ2-3
D gene: TRBD2
clone size: few
CDR3 protein: CASSLTSGRASDTQYF
CDR3 DNA: TGTGCCAGCAGCCTTACTAGCGGGAGGGCCTCGGATACGCAGTATTTT

CDR3 length: 16
V gene: TRBV19
J gene: TRBJ2-1
D gene: TRBD2
clone size: few
CDR3 protein: CASSIFLAGVYNEQFF
CDR3 DNA: TGTGCCAGTAGTATCTTCTTAGCGGGAGTTTACAATGAGCAGTTCTTC

CDR3 length: 16
V gene: TRBV7-2
J gene: TRBJ2-1
D gene: NA
clone size: few
CDR3 protein: CASSSPRGGLYNEQFF
CDR3 DNA: TGTGCCAGCAGCTCACCACGCGGGGGCTTATACAATGAGCAGTTCTTC

CDR3 length: 14
V gene: TRBV5-1
J gene: TRBJ1-4
D gene: NA
clone size: NA
CDR3 protein: CASSWQGGNEKLFF
CDR3 DNA: TGCGCCAGCAGCTGGCAGGGCGGCAATGAAAAACTGTTTTTT

CDR3 length: 14
V gene: TRBV4-3
J gene: TRBJ2-4
D gene: NA
clone size: NA
CDR3 protein: CASSQVGAENIQYF
CDR3 DNA: TGCGCCAGCAGCCAAGTGGGAGCCGAAAACATTCAGTACTTC

CDR3 length: 14
V gene: TRBV9
J gene: TRBJ1-1
D gene: NA
clone size: NA
CDR3 protein: CASSAMASNTEAFF
CDR3 DNA: TGTGCCAGCAGCGCGATGGCCTCGAACACTGAAGCTTTCTTT

CDR3 length: 13
V gene: TRBV7-2
J gene: TRBJ2-7
D gene: NA
clone size: NA
CDR3 protein: CASSLGGDYEQYF
CDR3 DNA: TGTGCCAGCAGCTTAGGTGGGGACTACGAGCAGTACTTC

CDR3 length: 14
V gene: TRBV2
J gene: TRBJ1-5
D gene: NA
clone size: NA
CDR3 protein: CASSERARSQPQHF
CDR3 DNA: TGTGCCAGCAGTGAACGGGCTCGCTCCCAGCCCCAGCATTTT

CDR3 length: 14
V gene: TRBV7-2
J gene: TRBJ2-5
D gene: NA
clone size: NA
CDR3 protein: CASSPIQGAGTQYF
CDR3 DNA: TGTGCCAGCAGCCCCATACAGGGCGCGGGGACCCAGTACTTC

CDR3 length: 12
V gene: TRBV7-2
J gene: TRBJ2-7
D gene: NA
clone size: few
CDR3 protein: CASSLYAYEQYF
CDR3 DNA: TGTGCCAGCAGCTTATACGCCTACGAGCAGTACTTC

CDR3 length: 13
V gene: TRBV7-3
J gene: TRBJ2-7
D gene: NA
clone size: few
CDR3 protein: CASSLRVPGVQYF
CDR3 DNA: TGTGCCAGCAGCCTCCGGGTCCCCGGGGTGCAGTACTTC

CDR3 length: 13
V gene: TRBV7-9
J gene: TRBJ2-3
D gene: NA
clone size: few
CDR3 protein: CASSLEKIRYQYF
CDR3 DNA: TGTGCCAGCAGCTTAGAGAAGATCCGGTATCAGTATTTT

CDR3 length: 15
V gene: TRBV4-3
J gene: TRBJ2-7
D gene: NA
clone size: NA
CDR3 protein: CASSQEGSRGYEQYF
CDR3 DNA: TGCGCCAGCAGCCAAGAAGGTTCACGGGGGTACGAGCAGTACTTC

CDR3 length: 14
V gene: TRBV28
J gene: TRBJ1-1
D gene: NA
clone size: few
CDR3 protein: CASSLLGGNTEAFF
CDR3 DNA: TGTGCCAGCAGTTTGTTAGGGGGTAACACTGAAGCTTTCTTT

CDR3 length: 14
V gene: TRBV7-9
J gene: TRBJ1-6
D gene: NA
clone size: few
CDR3 protein: CASSSRGNNSPLHF
CDR3 DNA: TGTGCCAGCAGCTCTAGGGGTAACAATTCACCCCTCCACTTT

CDR3 length: 15
V gene: TRBV6-1
J gene: TRBJ1-2
D gene: NA
clone size: NA
CDR3 protein: CASSARRGSNYGYTF
CDR3 DNA: TGTGCCAGCAGTGCCCGAAGGGGCAGTAACTATGGCTACACCTTC

CDR3 length: 14
V gene: TRBV9
J gene: TRBJ2-7
D gene: TRBD1
clone size: NA
CDR3 protein: CASSEGTGGYEQYF
CDR3 DNA: TGTGCCAGCAGCGAGGGGACAGGGGGTTACGAGCAGTACTTC

CDR3 length: 16
V gene: TRBV5-1
J gene: TRBJ2-6
D gene: TRBD1
clone size: NA
CDR3 protein: CASSYYGTAGANVLTF
CDR3 DNA: TGCGCCAGCAGCTACTACGGGACAGCCGGGGCCAACGTCCTGACTTTC

CDR3 length: 15
V gene: TRBV7-2
J gene: TRBJ2-1
D gene: NA
clone size: few
CDR3 protein: CASSQTSISYNEQFF
CDR3 DNA: TGTGCCAGCAGCCAAACTTCAATCTCCTACAATGAGCAGTTCTTC

CDR3 length: 15
V gene: TRBV14
J gene: TRBJ1-1
D gene: TRBD1
clone size: few
CDR3 protein: CASSVTGALKSEAFF
CDR3 DNA: TGTGCCAGCAGCGTGACAGGGGCGCTTAAATCTGAAGCTTTCTTT

CDR3 length: 13
V gene: TRBV18
J gene: TRBJ2-3
D gene: NA
clone size: few
CDR3 protein: CASSPGTRDTQYF
CDR3 DNA: TGTGCCAGCTCACCTGGGACACGGGATACGCAGTATTTT

CDR3 length: 14
V gene: TRBV19
J gene: TRBJ2-7
D gene: NA
clone size: NA
CDR3 protein: CASRSTGTTYEQYF
CDR3 DNA: TGTGCCAGTAGATCTACCGGGACAACCTACGAGCAGTACTTC

CDR3 length: 11
V gene: TRBV18
J gene: TRBJ2-7
D gene: NA
clone size: NA
CDR3 protein: CASINAYEQYF
CDR3 DNA: TGTGCCAGCATTAATGCCTACGAGCAGTACTTC

CDR3 length: 13
V gene: TRBV30
J gene: TRBJ2-5
D gene: NA
clone size: many
CDR3 protein: CAWSGQRQETQYF
CDR3 DNA: TGTGCCTGGAGCGGACAGAGGCAAGAGACCCAGTACTTC

CDR3 length: 14
V gene: TRBV7-9
J gene: TRBJ1-2
D gene: TRBD1
clone size: NA
CDR3 protein: CASSLAQGARGYTF
CDR3 DNA: TGTGCCAGCAGCTTAGCACAGGGGGCGCGAGGCTACACCTTC

CDR3 length: 14
V gene: TRBV9
J gene: TRBJ1-5
D gene: NA
clone size: NA
CDR3 protein: CASSVGGNNQPQHF
CDR3 DNA: TGTGCCAGCAGCGTAGGGGGGAACAATCAGCCCCAGCATTTT

CDR3 length: 15
V gene: TRBV2
J gene: TRBJ2-1
D gene: NA
clone size: few
CDR3 protein: CASSEEGREASEQFF
CDR3 DNA: TGTGCCAGCAGTGAAGAGGGCAGGGAGGCGAGTGAGCAGTTCTTC

CDR3 length: 13
V gene: TRBV11-3
J gene: TRBJ2-5
D gene: NA
clone size: NA
CDR3 protein: CASSAQGAETQYF
CDR3 DNA: TGTGCCAGCAGCGCACAGGGTGCAGAGACCCAGTACTTC

CDR3 length: 15
V gene: TRBV15
J gene: TRBJ1-5
D gene: NA
clone size: NA
CDR3 protein: CATSKGPYSNQPQHF
CDR3 DNA: TGTGCCACCAGCAAGGGGCCCTATAGCAATCAGCCCCAGCATTTT

CDR3 length: 15
V gene: TRBV4-2
J gene: TRBJ2-5
D gene: NA
clone size: few
CDR3 protein: CASSQGRAGPETQYF
CDR3 DNA: TGTGCCAGCAGCCAAGGCCGGGCAGGGCCGGAGACCCAGTACTTC

CDR3 length: 15
V gene: TRBV18
J gene: TRBJ2-3
D gene: NA
clone size: few
CDR3 protein: CASSPLSASTDTQYF
CDR3 DNA: TGTGCCAGCTCACCACTTAGTGCGAGCACAGATACGCAGTATTTT

CDR3 length: 20
V gene: TRBV7-8
J gene: TRBJ2-7
D gene: TRBD2
clone size: few
CDR3 protein: CASSSGTGTRSGRTLYEQYF
CDR3 DNA: TGTGCCAGCAGCTCAGGAACAGGGACCAGAAGCGGGAGGACTCTCTACGAGCAGTACTTC

CDR3 length: 13
V gene: TRBV5-1
J gene: TRBJ1-1
D gene: NA
clone size: NA
CDR3 protein: CASSLEAQQQAFF
CDR3 DNA: TGCGCCAGCAGCTTGGAGGCACAGCAACAAGCTTTCTTT

CDR3 length: 13
V gene: TRBV27
J gene: TRBJ2-7
D gene: TRBD2
clone size: NA
CDR3 protein: CASSTSGAYEQYF
CDR3 DNA: TGTGCCAGCAGTACTAGCGGGGCGTACGAGCAGTACTTC

CDR3 length: 12
V gene: TRBV11-2
J gene: TRBJ2-1
D gene: NA
clone size: NA
CDR3 protein: CASSRQNNEQFF
CDR3 DNA: TGTGCCAGTTCCCGACAGAACAATGAGCAGTTCTTC

CDR3 length: 18
V gene: TRBV5-1
J gene: TRBJ1-1
D gene: TRBD1
clone size: NA
CDR3 protein: CASSKQLGTGVMNTEAFF
CDR3 DNA: TGCGCCAGCAGCAAACAACTCGGGACAGGGGTTATGAACACTGAAGCTTTCTTT

CDR3 length: 15
V gene: TRBV28
J gene: TRBJ1-2
D gene: TRBD1
clone size: few
CDR3 protein: CASSSGQGHAYGYTF
CDR3 DNA: TGTGCCAGCAGTTCGGGACAGGGCCACGCCTATGGCTACACCTTC

CDR3 length: 14
V gene: TRBV9
J gene: TRBJ2-1
D gene: NA
clone size: NA
CDR3 protein: CASSVASQYNEQFF
CDR3 DNA: TGTGCCAGCAGCGTAGCCTCTCAGTACAATGAGCAGTTCTTC

CDR3 length: 15
V gene: TRBV4-1
J gene: TRBJ1-2
D gene: NA
clone size: NA
CDR3 protein: CASSLQWGLGYGYTF
CDR3 DNA: TGCGCCAGCAGCCTCCAGTGGGGGTTGGGCTATGGCTACACCTTC

CDR3 length: 14
V gene: TRBV27
J gene: TRBJ2-5
D gene: NA
clone size: NA
CDR3 protein: CASSPQGYQVTQYF
CDR3 DNA: TGTGCCAGCAGTCCGCAGGGGTACCAAGTGACCCAGTACTTC

CDR3 length: 13
V gene: TRBV10-3
J gene: TRBJ2-7
D gene: TRBD1
clone size: NA
CDR3 protein: CAISGQGAYEQYF
CDR3 DNA: TGTGCCATCAGTGGACAGGGCGCCTACGAGCAGTACTTC